A single sample is the source of the 14 T cell receptor beta chains below, sequenced in a study of blood T cell repertoires in COVID-19. Profiled with immunoSEQ multiplex PCR; TCRdb holds only in-frame clones, not every one. Here the sample spans about 310,000 clones, around 87% being singletons. Sequences were obtained from peripheral blood. The source is a woman in her fifties or sixties who had recovered from COVID-19.

The V call is TRBV7-2, the J call TRBJ2-2, with TRBD2 as a possible D gene (6 bases). Looked up from germline, CDR1 is SGHTA and CDR2 is FQGNSA. V lost 3 bases, J lost 3 bases, and 11 bases lay in between. The CDR3 runs 15 residues. The CDR3 sequence is CASSLEGLDTGELFF. The CDR3 coding sequence is TGTGCCAGCAGCTTGGAGGGACTCGACACCGGGGAGCTGTTTTTT.

The rearrangement joins TRBV7-6 to TRBJ2-5; 8 positions agree with TRBD1. Germline CDR1 SGHVS, CDR2 FNYEAQ. This CDR3 has 18 amino acids. Germline trimming cut 7 bases from V and 0 bases from J; bases unmatched to any gene: 16. The CDR3 protein is CASTTNKDRDHYQETQYF. The CDR3 DNA reads TGTGCCAGCACCACGAACAAGGACAGGGACCATTACCAAGAGACCCAGTACTTC.

The rearrangement links TRBV14 to TRBJ2-3; TRBD2 might be the D (5 bases). The CDR3 extends over 15 amino acids. The germline gives CDR1 SGHDN, CDR2 FVKESK. V was clipped by 4 bases and J by 2 bases, with 13 bases between them. CDR3 amino acids: CASSPRDLHTDTQYF. The CDR3 DNA follows: TGTGCCAGCAGCCCCCGGGATCTTCACACAGATACGCAGTATTTT. The entire variable domain, with the rest obtained from reference TRBV14 and TRBJ2-3, is as follows: EAGVTQFPSHSVIEKGQTVTLRCDPISGHDNLYWYRRVMGKEIKFLLHFVKESKQDESGMPNNRFLAERTGGTYSTLKVQPAELEDSGVYFCASSPRDLHTDTQYFGPGTRLTVL.

The gene calls are TRBV7-2 and TRBJ2-1, with 10 bases that match TRBD2. The J segment lost 3 bases and the V segment lost 4 bases, leaving 3 bases of the junction unmatched. CDR3 size: 15 residues. Looked up from germline, CDR1 is SGHTA and CDR2 is FQGNSA. CDR3 nucleotides: TGTGCCAGCAGCTATACTAGCGGGGTCTACAATGAGCAGTTCTTC. It is translated as CASSYTSGVYNEQFF.

The V and J genes are TRBV15 and TRBJ2-7; D is undetermined. This CDR3 region has 14 residues. CDR1 and CDR2 from the germline V gene are LNHNV and YYDKDF (reference sequence). The V end was cut by 1 base, the J end by 2 bases, with 9 bases between. CDR3 in DNA: TGTGCCACCAGCAGAGGGTCGCAGGCCTACGAGCAGTACTTC. It specifies CATSRGSQAYEQYF.

The rearrangement joins TRBV6-5 to TRBJ2-5; D may be TRBD2 (6 bases). The CDR3 has 13 amino acids. Trimming left V 5 bases short and J 5 bases short, with 12 bases between. Germline CDR1 MNHEY, CDR2 SVGAGI. The CDR3, as DNA: TGTGCCAGCAGTCCCCCGGGGGTTGAGACCCAGTACTTC. It translates to CASSPPGVETQYF.

V gene TRBV12-3 or TRBV12-4 combines with J gene TRBJ2-7, with D possibly being TRBD1 (6 bases). The CDR3 loop spans 12 amino acids. V lost 6 bases, J lost 0 bases, and 6 bases lay in between. The CDR3 here is CASRTGSYEQYF. CDR3 in DNA: TGTGCCAGCAGGACAGGCTCCTACGAGCAGTACTTC.

The chain links TRBV5-6 to TRBJ2-1; TRBD2 aligns across 10 bases. CDR1 is SGHDT and CDR2 is YYEEEE in the germline V gene. Trimming took 1 base from V and 7 from J; bases not matched to a gene: 14. The CDR3 consists of 18 residues. In DNA form, the CDR3 reads TGTGCCAGCAGCTTGTCCGTTCTAGCGGGGGAATTGAGGAATGAGCAGTTCTTC. Its translation is CASSLSVLAGELRNEQFF.

The chain employs TRBV19 and TRBJ2-5; D ambiguous. The germline CDR1 and CDR2 sequences are LNHDA and SQIVND (reference sequence). The CDR3 runs 14 residues. V was cut by 6 bases and J by 1 base, with 12 bases left in between. The DNA of the CDR3 is TGTGCCAGTAGCATGGGCCAGCTCCAAGAGACCCAGTACTTC. Translation gives CASSMGQLQETQYF. Full variable domain (outside the CDR3, taken from reference TRBV19 and TRBJ2-5): DGGITQSPKYLFRKEGQNVTLSCEQNLNHDAMYWYRQDPGQGLRLIYYSQIVNDFQKGDIAEGYSVSREKKESFPLTVTSAQKNPTAFYLCASSMGQLQETQYFGPGTRLLVL.

V gene TRBV28 combines with J gene TRBJ2-1, with TRBD1 matching 11 bases. Germline V lookup: CDR1 MDHEN, CDR2 SYDVKM. V lost 2 bases, J lost 7 bases, and 10 bases stayed unmatched. CDR3 length equals 17 residues. The CDR3 bases are TGTGCCAGCAGTTTAAACAAGGGGACAGGGGGGATTAATGAGCAGTTCTTC. It specifies CASSLNKGTGGINEQFF.

The chain links TRBV10-3 to TRBJ1-1, with 10 bases matching TRBD1. The germline V gene encodes CDR1 ENHRY and CDR2 SYGVKD. This CDR3 is built from 14 residues. The J segment lost 1 base and the V segment lost 9 bases, leaving 5 bases of the junction unmatched. The CDR3 region is CAISRDRGNTEAFF. The CDR3 bases are TGTGCCATTAGCCGGGACAGGGGGAACACTGAAGCTTTCTTT.

This sequence joins TRBV12-3 or TRBV12-4 and TRBJ1-1, with no clear D. V lost 5 bases and J lost 0, with 7 bases in between. The CDR3 has 13 residues. The CDR3 bases are TGTGCCAGCAGTCTATTTGTGAACACTGAAGCTTTCTTT. Amino acids: CASSLFVNTEAFF.

The V gene is TRBV6-5, the J gene TRBJ1-1; a possible D gene is TRBD1 (5 bases). Trimming cost V 7 bases and J 1 base, with 16 bases left between them. The CDR3 sequence is 15 residues long. The germline gives CDR1 MNHEY, CDR2 SVGAGI. The CDR3 spells CASTTGGWANTEAFF. For the CDR3, the DNA is TGTGCCAGCACCACTGGGGGGTGGGCGAACACTGAAGCTTTCTTT.

The chain recombines TRBV28 with TRBJ2-5; a possible D gene is TRBD1 (6 bases). V shed 6 bases and J shed 2 bases, with 13 bases lying between them. The CDR3 is 14 amino acids. Germline CDR1 MDHEN, CDR2 SYDVKM. CDR3 loop: CASSRGQLQETQYF. For the CDR3, the DNA is TGTGCCAGCAGCAGAGGACAGCTACAAGAGACCCAGTACTTC.